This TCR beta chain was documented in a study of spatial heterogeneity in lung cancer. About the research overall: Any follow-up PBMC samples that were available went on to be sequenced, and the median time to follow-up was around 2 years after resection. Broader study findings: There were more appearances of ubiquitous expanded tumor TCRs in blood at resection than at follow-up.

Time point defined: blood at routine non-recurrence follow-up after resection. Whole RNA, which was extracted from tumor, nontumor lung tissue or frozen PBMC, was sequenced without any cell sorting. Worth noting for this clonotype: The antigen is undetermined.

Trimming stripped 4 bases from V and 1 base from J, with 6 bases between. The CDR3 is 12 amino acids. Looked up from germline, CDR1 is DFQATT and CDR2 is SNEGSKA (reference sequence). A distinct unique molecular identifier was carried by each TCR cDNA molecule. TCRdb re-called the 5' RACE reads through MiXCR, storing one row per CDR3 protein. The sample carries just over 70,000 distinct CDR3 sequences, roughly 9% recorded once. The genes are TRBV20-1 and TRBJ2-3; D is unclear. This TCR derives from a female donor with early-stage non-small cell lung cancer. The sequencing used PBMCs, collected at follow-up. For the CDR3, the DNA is TGCAGTGCTATGATCCGCACAGATACGCAGTATTTT. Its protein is CSAMIRTDTQYF.